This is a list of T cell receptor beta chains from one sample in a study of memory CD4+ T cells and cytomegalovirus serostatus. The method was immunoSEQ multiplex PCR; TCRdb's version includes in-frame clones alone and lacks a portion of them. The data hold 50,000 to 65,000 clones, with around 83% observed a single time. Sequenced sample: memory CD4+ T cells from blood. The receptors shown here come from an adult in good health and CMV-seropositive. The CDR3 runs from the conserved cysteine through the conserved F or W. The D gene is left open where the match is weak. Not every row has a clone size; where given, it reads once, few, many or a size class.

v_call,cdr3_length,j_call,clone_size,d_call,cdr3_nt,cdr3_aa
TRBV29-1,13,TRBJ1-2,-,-,TGCAGCGTTAGTGAGGGGAGGGACTTTGGCTACACCTTC,CSVSEGRDFGYTF
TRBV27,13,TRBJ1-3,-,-,TGTGCCAGCAGTTTGTCTTTGGGAAACACCATATATTTT,CASSLSLGNTIYF
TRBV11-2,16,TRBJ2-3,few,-,TGTGCCAGCAGCGCAGGGGGGACGGGAGTTTCAGATACGCAGTATTTT,CASSAGGTGVSDTQYF
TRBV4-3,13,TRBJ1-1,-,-,TGCGCCAGCAGCCAAGATTTCGCAGGTGAAGCTTTCTTT,CASSQDFAGEAFF
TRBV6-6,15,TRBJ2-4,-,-,TGTGCCAGCGGCCCGCTGGGGGAGACCAAAAACATTCAGTACTTC,CASGPLGETKNIQYF
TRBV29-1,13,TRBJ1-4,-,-,TGCAGCGTTGCGCATTCAACTAATGAAAAACTGTTTTTT,CSVAHSTNEKLFF
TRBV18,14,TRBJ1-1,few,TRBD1,TGTGCCAGCTCAAGGGACAGGAAGAACACTGAAGCTTTCTTT,CASSRDRKNTEAFF
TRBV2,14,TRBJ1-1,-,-,TGTGCCAGCAGCCCGAAGGTAGGGTTTGCTGAAGCTTTCTTT,CASSPKVGFAEAFF
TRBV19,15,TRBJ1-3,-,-,TGTGCCAGTAGATGGGGGGGCACGACTGGAAACACCATATATTTT,CASRWGGTTGNTIYF
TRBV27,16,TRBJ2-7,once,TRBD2,TGTGCCAGCAGTGCACCGCAGACTAGCGGCTCCTACGAGCAGTACTTC,CASSAPQTSGSYEQYF
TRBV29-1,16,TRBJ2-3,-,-,TGCAGCGTGAACCTATCCGGGACGTCACGTGCAGATACGCAGTATTTT,CSVNLSGTSRADTQYF
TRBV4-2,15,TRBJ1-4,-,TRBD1,TGTGCCAGCAGCCAGGCGGGACAGCTTAATGAAAAACTGTTTTTT,CASSQAGQLNEKLFF
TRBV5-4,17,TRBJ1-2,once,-,TGTGCCAGCAGCTTGGCCGGCCTGCGTGAACAGGGCTATGGCTACACCTTC,CASSLAGLREQGYGYTF
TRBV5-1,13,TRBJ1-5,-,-,TGCGCCAGCAGGCTGGGTAGCAATCAGCCCCAGCATTTT,CASRLGSNQPQHF
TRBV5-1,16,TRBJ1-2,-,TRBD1,TGCGCCAGCAGCAACCGGGACAGGGGTCCTCCCTATGGCTACACCTTC,CASSNRDRGPPYGYTF
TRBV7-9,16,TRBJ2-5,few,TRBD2,TGTGCCAGCAGCTCCACAGGACTAGCGGGAGAAGAGACCCAGTACTTC,CASSSTGLAGEETQYF
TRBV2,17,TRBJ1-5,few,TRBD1,TGTGCCAGCATGGAGCAGGGGGCGGGAAGGGCTCCAGCTCCCCAGCATTTT,CASMEQGAGRAPAPQHF
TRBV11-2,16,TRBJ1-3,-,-,TGTGCCAGCAGCTTTTATCATGAAGAATCTGGAAACACCATATATTTT,CASSFYHEESGNTIYF
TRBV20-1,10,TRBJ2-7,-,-,TGCAGTGCTTTTAAAGGCGAGCAGTACTTC,CSAFKGEQYF
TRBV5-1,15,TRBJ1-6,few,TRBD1,TGCGCCAGCAGCTTGGTACAGGGGGGTAATTCACCCCTCCACTTT,CASSLVQGGNSPLHF
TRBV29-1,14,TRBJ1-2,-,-,TGCAGCGTCGGGGGGATTACAGACAACTATGGCTACACCTTC,CSVGGITDNYGYTF
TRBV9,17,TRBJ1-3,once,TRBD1,TGTGCCAGCAGCTTGCGGAGACAGGGTGAGGGCGGAAACACCATATATTTT,CASSLRRQGEGGNTIYF
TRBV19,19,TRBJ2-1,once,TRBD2,TGTGCCAGTTCCCGGTCCCCTAGCGGGAGTTTCAGCTCCTACAATGAGCAGTTCTTC,CASSRSPSGSFSSYNEQFF
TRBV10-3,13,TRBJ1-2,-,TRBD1,TGTGCCATCTCCCAGGGGGTCGGCTATGGCTACACCTTC,CAISQGVGYGYTF
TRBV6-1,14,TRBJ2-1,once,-,TGTGCCAGCAAACTGGGCAGGTGGGGAGATGAGCAGTTCTTC,CASKLGRWGDEQFF
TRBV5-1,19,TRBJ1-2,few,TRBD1,TGCGCCAGCAGCCTTACTACGGGGACAGCTAATTCGCTTCGCTATGGCTACACCTTC,CASSLTTGTANSLRYGYTF
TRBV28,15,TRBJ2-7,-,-,TGTGCCAGCAGCCCGATCCGGGAAGGTGGGGACGAGCAGTACTTC,CASSPIREGGDEQYF
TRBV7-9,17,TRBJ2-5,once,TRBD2,TGTGCCAGCAGCTTAGGACTAGCGGGACCTCCACAAGAGACCCAGTACTTC,CASSLGLAGPPQETQYF
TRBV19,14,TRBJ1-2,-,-,TGTGCCAGTAGTATATGGGGCACGGGGGAGGGCTACACCTTC,CASSIWGTGEGYTF
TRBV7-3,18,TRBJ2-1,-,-,TGTGCCAGCAGCACCCTGCCGCTAGTGGGGGCCTCCTACAATGAGCAGTTCTTC,CASSTLPLVGASYNEQFF
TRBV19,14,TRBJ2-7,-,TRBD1,TGTGCCAGTAAGCCCCGGGACAGAGCCTACGAGCAGTACTTC,CASKPRDRAYEQYF
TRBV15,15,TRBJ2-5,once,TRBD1,TGTGCCACCAGCGGGGGACAGGGGGCCCCAGAGACCCAGTACTTC,CATSGGQGAPETQYF
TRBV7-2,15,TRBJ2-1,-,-,TGTGCCAGCAGCTTGGCTAAGGGGTCCTACAATGAGCAGTTCTTC,CASSLAKGSYNEQFF
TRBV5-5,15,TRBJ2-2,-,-,TGTGCCAGCAGCGGAGGGGATTCGAACACCGGGGAGCTGTTTTTT,CASSGGDSNTGELFF
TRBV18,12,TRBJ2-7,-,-,TGTGCCAGCTCGTCCGACAGCGTCGAGCAGTACTTC,CASSSDSVEQYF